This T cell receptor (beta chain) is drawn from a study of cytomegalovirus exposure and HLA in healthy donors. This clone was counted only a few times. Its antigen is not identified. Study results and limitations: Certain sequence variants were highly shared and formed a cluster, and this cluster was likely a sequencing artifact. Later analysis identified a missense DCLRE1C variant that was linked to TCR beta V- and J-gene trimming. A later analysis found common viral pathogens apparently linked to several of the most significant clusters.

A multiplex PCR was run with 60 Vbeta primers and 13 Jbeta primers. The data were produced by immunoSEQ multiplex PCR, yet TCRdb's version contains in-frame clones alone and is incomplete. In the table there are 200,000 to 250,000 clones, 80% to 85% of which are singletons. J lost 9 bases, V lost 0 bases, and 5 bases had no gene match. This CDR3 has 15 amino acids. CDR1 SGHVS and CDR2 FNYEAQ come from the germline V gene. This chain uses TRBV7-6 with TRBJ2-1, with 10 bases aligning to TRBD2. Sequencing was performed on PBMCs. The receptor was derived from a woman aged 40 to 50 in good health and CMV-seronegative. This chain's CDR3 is CASSLAVAGGGEQFF. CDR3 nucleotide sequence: TGTGCCAGCAGCTTAGCGGTAGCGGGAGGAGGTGAGCAGTTCTTC.